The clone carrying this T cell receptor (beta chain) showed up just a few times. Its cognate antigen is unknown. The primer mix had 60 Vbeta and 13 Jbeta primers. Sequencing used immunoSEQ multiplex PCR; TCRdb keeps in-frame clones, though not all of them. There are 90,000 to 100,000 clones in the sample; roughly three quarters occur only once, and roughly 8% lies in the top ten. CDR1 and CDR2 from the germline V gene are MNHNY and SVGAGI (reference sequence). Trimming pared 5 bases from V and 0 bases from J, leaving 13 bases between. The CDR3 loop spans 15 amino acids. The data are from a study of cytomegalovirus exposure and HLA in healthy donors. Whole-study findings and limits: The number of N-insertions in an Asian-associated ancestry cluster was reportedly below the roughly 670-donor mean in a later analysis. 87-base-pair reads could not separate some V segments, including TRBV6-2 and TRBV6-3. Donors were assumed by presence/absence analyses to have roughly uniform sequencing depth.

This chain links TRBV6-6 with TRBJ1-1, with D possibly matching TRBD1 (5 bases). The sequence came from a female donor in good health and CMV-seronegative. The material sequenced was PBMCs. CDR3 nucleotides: TGTGCCAGCAGTCCGCCCGGGGGATTGAACACTGAAGCTTTCTTT. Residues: CASSPPGGLNTEAFF.